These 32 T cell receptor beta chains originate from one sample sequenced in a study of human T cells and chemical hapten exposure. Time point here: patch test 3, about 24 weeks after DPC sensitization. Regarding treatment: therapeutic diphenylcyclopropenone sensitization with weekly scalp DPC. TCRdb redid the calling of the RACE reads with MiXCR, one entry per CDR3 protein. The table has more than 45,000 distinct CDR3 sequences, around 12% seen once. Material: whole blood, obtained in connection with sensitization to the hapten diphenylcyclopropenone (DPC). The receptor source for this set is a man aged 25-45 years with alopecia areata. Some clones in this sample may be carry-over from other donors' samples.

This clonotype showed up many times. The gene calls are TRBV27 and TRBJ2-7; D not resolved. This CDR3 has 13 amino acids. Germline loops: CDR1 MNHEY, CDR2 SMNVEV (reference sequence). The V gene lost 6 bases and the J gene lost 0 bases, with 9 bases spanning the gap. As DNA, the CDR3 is TGTGCCAGCAGAGACGGTAGCTCCTACGAGCAGTACTTC. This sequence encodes CASRDGSSYEQYF.

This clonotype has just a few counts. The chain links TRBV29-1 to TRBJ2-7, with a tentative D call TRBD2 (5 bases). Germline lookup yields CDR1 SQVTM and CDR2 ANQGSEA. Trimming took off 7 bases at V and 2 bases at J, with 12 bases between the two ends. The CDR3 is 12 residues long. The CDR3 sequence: CSASPGTYEQYF. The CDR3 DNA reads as TGCAGCGCTTCACCCGGGACCTACGAGCAGTACTTC.

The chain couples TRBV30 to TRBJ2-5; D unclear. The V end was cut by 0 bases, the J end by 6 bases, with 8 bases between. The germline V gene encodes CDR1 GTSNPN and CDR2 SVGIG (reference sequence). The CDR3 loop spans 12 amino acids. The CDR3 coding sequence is TGTGCCTGGAGTGTACTCTCCCAGACCCAGTACTTC. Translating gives CAWSVLSQTQYF.

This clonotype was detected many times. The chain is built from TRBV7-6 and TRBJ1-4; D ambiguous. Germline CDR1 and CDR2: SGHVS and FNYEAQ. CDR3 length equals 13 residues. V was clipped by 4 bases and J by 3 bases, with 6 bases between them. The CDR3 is CASSSSPNEKLFF. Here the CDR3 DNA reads TGTGCCAGCAGCTCTTCCCCTAATGAAAAACTGTTTTTT.

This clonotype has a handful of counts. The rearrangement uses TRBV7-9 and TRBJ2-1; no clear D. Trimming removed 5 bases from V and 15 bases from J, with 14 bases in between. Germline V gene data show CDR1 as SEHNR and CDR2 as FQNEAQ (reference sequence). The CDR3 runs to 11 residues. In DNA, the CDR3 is TGTGCCAGCAGCCTGTACGAGATTCGGTTCTTC. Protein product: CASSLYEIRFF. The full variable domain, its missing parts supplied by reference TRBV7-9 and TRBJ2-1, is DTGVSQNPRHKITKRGQNVTFRCDPISEHNRLYWYRQTLGQGPEFLTYFQNEAQLEKSRLLSDRFSAERPKGSFSTLEIQRTEQGDSAMYLCASSLYEIRFFGPGTRLTVL.

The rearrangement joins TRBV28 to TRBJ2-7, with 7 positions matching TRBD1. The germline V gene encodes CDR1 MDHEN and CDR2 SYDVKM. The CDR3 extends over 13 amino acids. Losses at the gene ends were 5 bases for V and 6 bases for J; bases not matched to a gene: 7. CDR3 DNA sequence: TGTGCCAGCAGTCCGGGACAGTTACCCGAGCAGTACTTC. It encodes CASSPGQLPEQYF. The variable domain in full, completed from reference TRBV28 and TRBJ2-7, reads DVKVTQSSRYLVKRTGEKVFLECVQDMDHENMFWYRQDPGLGLRLIYFSYDVKMKEKGDIPEGYSVSREKKERFSLILESASTNQTSMYLCASSPGQLPEQYFGPGTRLTVT.

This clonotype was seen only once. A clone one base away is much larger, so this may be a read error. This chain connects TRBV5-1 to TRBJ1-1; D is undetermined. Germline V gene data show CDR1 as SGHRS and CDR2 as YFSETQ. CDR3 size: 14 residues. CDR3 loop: CASSLGAGSTETFF. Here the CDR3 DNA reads TGCGCCAGCAGCTTGGGGGCAGGTAGCACTGAAACTTTCTTT.

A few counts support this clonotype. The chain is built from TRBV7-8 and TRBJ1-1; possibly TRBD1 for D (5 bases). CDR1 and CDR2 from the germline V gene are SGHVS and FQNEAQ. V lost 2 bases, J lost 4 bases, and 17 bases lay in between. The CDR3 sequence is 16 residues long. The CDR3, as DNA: TGTGCCAGCAGCTTATGGGACCCAAGTAGGGGCACTGAAGCTTTCTTT. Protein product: CASSLWDPSRGTEAFF.

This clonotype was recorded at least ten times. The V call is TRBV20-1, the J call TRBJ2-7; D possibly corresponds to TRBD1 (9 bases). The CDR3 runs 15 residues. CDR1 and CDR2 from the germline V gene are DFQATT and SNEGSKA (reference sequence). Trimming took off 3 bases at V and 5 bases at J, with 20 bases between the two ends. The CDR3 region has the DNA TGCAGTGCTAGCCCGGGGGGGGACAGGGCACACGAGCAGTACTTC. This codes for CSASPGGDRAHEQYF.

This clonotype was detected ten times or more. CDR3 sequence: CASSFAGGAADTQYF. The CDR3 DNA is TGTGCCAGCAGCTTTGCGGGGGGGGCCGCAGATACGCAGTATTTT. V is TRBV7-6 and J is TRBJ2-3, with 9 bases lining up with TRBD2. The CDR3 contains 15 residues. Germline trimming cut 3 bases from V and 4 bases from J; bases unmatched to any gene: 5. CDR1 is SGHVS and CDR2 is FNYEAQ in the germline V gene.

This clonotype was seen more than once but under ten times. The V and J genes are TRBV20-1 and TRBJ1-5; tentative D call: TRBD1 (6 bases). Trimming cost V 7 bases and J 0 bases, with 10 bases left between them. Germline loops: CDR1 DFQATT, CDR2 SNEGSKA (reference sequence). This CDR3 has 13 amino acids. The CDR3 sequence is CSGEGGSNQPQHF. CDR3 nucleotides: TGCAGTGGGGAGGGGGGTAGCAATCAGCCCCAGCATTTT.

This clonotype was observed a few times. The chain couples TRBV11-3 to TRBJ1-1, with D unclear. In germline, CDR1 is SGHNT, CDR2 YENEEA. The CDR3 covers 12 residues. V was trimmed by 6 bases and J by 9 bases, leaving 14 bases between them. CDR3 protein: CASSPRPGKAFF. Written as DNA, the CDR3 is TGTGCCAGCAGTCCTAGGCCGGGGAAAGCTTTCTTT.

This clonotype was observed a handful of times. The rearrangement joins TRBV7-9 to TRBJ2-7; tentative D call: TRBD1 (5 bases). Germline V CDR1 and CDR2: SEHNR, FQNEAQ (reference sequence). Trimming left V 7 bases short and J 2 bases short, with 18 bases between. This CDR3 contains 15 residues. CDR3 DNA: TGTGCCAGCACTTCGGCGACAGTATTGACCTACGAGCAGTACTTC. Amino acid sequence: CASTSATVLTYEQYF.

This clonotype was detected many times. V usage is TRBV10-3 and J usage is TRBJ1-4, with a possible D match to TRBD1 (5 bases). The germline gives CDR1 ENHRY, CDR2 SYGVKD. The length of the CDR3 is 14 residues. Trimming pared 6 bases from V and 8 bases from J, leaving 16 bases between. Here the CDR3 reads CAISGTGGTEKLFF. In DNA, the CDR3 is TGTGCCATCAGCGGGACGGGAGGGACGGAAAAACTGTTTTTT.

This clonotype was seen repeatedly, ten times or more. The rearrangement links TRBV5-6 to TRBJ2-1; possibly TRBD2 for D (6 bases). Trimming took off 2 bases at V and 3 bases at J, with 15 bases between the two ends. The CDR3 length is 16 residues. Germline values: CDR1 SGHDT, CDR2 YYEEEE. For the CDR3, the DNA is TGTGCCAGCAGCTTAACGAGTCGGGGGTACTACAATGAGCAGTTCTTC. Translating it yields CASSLTSRGYYNEQFF. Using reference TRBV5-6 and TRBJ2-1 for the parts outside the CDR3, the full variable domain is DAGVTQSPTHLIKTRGQQVTLRCSPKSGHDTVSWYQQALGQGPQFIFQYYEEEERQRGNFPDRFSGHQFPNYSSELNVNALLLGDSALYLCASSLTSRGYYNEQFFGPGTRLTVL.

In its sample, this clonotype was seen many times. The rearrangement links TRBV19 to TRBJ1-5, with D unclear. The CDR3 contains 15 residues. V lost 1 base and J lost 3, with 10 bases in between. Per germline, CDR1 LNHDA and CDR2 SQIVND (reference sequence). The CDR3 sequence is CASSIVYQNNQPQHF. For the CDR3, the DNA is TGTGCCAGTAGTATAGTTTACCAGAACAATCAGCCCCAGCATTTT. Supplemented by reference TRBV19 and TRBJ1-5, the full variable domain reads DGGITQSPKYLFRKEGQNVTLSCEQNLNHDAMYWYRQDPGQGLRLIYYSQIVNDFQKGDIAEGYSVSREKKESFPLTVTSAQKNPTAFYLCASSIVYQNNQPQHFGDGTRLSIL.

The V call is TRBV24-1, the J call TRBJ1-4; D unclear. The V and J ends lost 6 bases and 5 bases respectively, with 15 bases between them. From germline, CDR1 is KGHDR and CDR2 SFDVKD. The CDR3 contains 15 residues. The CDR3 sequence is CATSSTAGLNEKLFF. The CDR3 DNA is TGTGCCACCAGTTCAACCGCCGGCCTCAATGAAAAACTGTTTTTT.

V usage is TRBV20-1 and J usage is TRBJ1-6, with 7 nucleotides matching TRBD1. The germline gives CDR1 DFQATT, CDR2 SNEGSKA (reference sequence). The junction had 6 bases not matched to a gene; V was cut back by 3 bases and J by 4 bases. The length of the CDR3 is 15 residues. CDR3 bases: TGCAGTGCTAGGTCAGGGGGGGAATATAATTCACCCCTCCACTTT. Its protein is CSARSGGEYNSPLHF.

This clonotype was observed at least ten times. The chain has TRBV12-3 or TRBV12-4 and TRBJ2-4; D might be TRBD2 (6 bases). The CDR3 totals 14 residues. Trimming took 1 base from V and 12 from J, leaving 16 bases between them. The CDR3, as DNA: TGTGCCAGCAGTTTAGGTGCGGGGCGGGAAACTCAGTACTTC. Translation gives CASSLGAGRETQYF.

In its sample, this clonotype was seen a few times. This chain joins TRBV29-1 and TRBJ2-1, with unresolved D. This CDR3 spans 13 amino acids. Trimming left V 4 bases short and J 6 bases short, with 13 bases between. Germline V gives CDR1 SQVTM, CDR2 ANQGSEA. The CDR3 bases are TGCAGCGTTGTGAAGAAGTCGGGCAATGAGCAGTTCTTC. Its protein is CSVVKKSGNEQFF.

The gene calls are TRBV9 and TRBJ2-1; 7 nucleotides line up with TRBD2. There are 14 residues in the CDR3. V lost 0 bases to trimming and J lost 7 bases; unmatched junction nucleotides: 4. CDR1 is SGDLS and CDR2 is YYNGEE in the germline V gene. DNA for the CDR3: TGTGCCAGCAGCGTAGAGGCGGGGGTAAATGAGCAGTTCTTC. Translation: CASSVEAGVNEQFF.

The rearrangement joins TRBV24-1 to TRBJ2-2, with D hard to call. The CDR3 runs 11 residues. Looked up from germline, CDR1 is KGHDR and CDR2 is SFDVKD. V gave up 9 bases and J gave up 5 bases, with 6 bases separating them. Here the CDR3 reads CATGYTGELFF. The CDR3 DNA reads TGTGCCACCGGCTATACCGGGGAGCTGTTTTTT.

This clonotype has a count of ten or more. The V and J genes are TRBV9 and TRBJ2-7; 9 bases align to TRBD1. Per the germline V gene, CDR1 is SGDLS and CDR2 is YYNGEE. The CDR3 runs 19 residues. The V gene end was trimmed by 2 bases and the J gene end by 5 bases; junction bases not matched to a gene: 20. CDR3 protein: CASSVGVRGRGQGHDEQYF. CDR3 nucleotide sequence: TGTGCCAGCAGCGTGGGTGTCAGGGGTCGTGGACAGGGGCATGACGAGCAGTACTTC.

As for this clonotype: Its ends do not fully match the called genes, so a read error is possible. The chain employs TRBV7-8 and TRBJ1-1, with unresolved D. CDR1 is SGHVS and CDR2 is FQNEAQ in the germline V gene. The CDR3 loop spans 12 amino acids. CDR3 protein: CASSFPGTETFF. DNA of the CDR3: TGTGCCAGCAGCTTTCCCGGCACTGAAACTTTCTTT.

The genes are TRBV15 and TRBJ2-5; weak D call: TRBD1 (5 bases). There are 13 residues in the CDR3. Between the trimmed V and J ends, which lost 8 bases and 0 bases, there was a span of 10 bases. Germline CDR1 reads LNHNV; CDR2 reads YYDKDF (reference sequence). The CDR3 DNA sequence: TGTGCCACCTCTGGGGCATACCAAGAGACCCAGTACTTC. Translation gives CATSGAYQETQYF.

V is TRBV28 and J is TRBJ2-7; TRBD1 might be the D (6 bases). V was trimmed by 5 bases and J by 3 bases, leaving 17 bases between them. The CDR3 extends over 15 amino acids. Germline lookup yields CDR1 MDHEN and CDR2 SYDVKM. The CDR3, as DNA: TGTGCCAGCAGTCCGCCAACAGGGATCGTCTACGAGCAGTACTTC. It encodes CASSPPTGIVYEQYF.

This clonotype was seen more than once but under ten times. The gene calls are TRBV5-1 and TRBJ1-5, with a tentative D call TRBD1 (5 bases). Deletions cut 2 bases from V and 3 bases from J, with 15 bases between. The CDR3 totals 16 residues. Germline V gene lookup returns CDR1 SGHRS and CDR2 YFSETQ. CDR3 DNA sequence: TGCGCCAGCAGCTTCTTGCCCAGGGCTGACAATCAGCCCCAGCATTTT. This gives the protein CASSFLPRADNQPQHF.

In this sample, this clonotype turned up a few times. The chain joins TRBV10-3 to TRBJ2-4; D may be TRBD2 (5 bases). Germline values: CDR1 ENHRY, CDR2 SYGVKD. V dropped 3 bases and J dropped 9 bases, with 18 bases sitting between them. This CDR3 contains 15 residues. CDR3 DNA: TGTGCCATCAGTGATCTAGGGAGCAGTCAAGGCATTCAGTACTTC. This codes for CAISDLGSSQGIQYF.

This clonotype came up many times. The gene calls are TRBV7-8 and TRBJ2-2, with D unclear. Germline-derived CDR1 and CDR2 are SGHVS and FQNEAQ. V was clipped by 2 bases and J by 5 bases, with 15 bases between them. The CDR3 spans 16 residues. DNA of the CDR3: TGTGCCAGCAGCTTACCCTTATCCCCGCGGACCGGGGAGCTGTTTTTT. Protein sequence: CASSLPLSPRTGELFF.

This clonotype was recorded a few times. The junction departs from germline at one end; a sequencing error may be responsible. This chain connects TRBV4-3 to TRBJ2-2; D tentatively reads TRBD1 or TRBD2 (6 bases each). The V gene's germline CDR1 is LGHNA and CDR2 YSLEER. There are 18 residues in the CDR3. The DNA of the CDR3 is TGCGCCAGCAGGGGGAGGACAGCCAGTATGTGGGACACCGGGGAGTTGTTTTTT. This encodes CASRGRTASMWDTGELFF.

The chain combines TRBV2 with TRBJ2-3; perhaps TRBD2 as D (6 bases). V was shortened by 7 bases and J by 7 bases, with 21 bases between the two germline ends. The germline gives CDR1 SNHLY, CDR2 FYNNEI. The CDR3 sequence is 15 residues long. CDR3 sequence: CASTNGGDLTYTQYF. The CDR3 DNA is TGTGCCAGCACTAACGGCGGGGACCTCACGTATACGCAGTATTTT.

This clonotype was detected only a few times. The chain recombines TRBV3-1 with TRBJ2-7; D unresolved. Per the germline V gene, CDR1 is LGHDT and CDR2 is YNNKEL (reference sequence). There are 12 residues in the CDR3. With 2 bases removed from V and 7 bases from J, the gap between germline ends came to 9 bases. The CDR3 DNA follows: TGTGCCAGCAGCCAACCTGCGCGGGAGCAGTACTTC. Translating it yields CASSQPAREQYF.